Many counts were recorded for the clone carrying this T cell receptor (beta chain). Its antigen is still unknown. This sample is drawn from a study of breast tumors, draining lymph nodes, adjacent tissues. General study findings and limits: Tumor repertoires ranked between lymph nodes and nontumor tissue in diversity, with V and J gene preferences. The lymph node origin of tumor T cells was framed as consistent with a hypothesis, not demonstrated. Findings are consistent with lymph node origin and intratumoral expansion of most tumor T cells. Luminal-like breast cancer showed significantly greater tumor-nontumor repertoire similarity than basal-like breast cancer did.

TCRdb redid the calling of the multiplex PCR reads with MiXCR, one entry per CDR3 protein. The table records about 180,000 distinct CDR3 sequences, about 33% of them present only once. The CDR3 runs 15 residues. Trimming pared 7 bases from V and 0 bases from J, leaving 15 bases between. Germline values: CDR1 MNHEY, CDR2 SVGAGI. Samples came from axillary lymph nodes draining the breast cancer. The sequence derives from a female donor with breast cancer. Some clones in this sample may be carry-over from other donors' samples. The rearrangement uses TRBV6-5 and TRBJ2-5; D is possibly TRBD1 or TRBD2 (5 bases each). Input material: axillary lymph node tissue. The CDR3 reads CASKADTIYQETQYF. CDR3 coding DNA: TGTGCCAGCAAAGCGGACACCATCTACCAAGAGACCCAGTACTTC.